Reported below is one T cell receptor beta chain. Its specificity is not known. Naive CD8 cells comprised CD45RO-negative, CCR7-positively selected cells, excluding terminally differentiated effector memory CD45RA+ cells. The entry originates in a study of shared clonotypes between healthy human individuals. General study results and limits: With a handful of donors compared, around 5% of naive CD4 clonotypes were shared. What naive subsets generally showed was a larger estimated richness than memory subsets showed.

CDR1 SGHDN and CDR2 FVKESK come from the germline V gene. This CDR3 is built from 17 residues. The ends were cut back, 4 bases at V and 5 bases at J, with 20 bases in the middle. Method: immunoSEQ multiplex PCR; TCRdb's copy keeps in-frame clones and lacks some. The sample holds about 550,000 clones; nearly 97% are singletons and the top ten take around 0.11%. The clonotype originates from a woman aged 25 to 39 in good health. Sequencing was performed on naive CD8+ T cells sorted from blood. The rearrangement uses TRBV14 and TRBJ1-4; D unresolved. The CDR3 sequence is CASSPFARSASNEKLFF. CDR3 bases: TGTGCCAGCAGCCCTTTCGCCAGGTCGGCTTCCAATGAAAAACTGTTTTTT.